This T cell receptor (beta chain) was documented in a study of blood T cell repertoires in COVID-19. Germline CDR1 SGHAT, CDR2 FQNNGV. The CDR3 has 15 amino acids. Trimming cost V 5 bases and J 4 bases; bases outside gene matches: 7. Repertoires were generated with immunoSEQ multiplex PCR, while TCRdb's copy carries only in-frame clones and drops some. The sample includes around 25,000 clones, over 80% of them seen just once. Source material: peripheral blood. The chain has TRBV11-2 and TRBJ2-1; 8 bases line up with TRBD1. The sequence came from a human donor with active COVID-19. The donor label of this sample is uncertain. The CDR3 reads CASSKGQGPYNEQFF. For the CDR3, the DNA is TGTGCCAGCAGCAAAGGACAGGGTCCATACAATGAGCAGTTCTTC.